A single sample gave rise to the 20 T cell receptor gamma chains below, sequenced in a study of γδ T cells in repeated Plasmodium falciparum infection. TCRdb processed the multiplex PCR reads again with the CATT caller. The table has approximately 30,000 gamma-chain clones, roughly 1.4% seen once; the top ten hold just under 20%. Vgamma9/Vdelta2+ and Vdelta2-negative gammadelta T cells were flow-sorted from PBMC for bulk sequencing. The sequenced sample consisted of gamma-delta T cells from blood. These receptor sequences come from a pool of human donors (malaria-infected and uninfected, not separated).

At least ten counts were recorded for this clone. A read error likely explains why the TCRdb protein, taken from a much larger clone, differs from this DNA's translation at residue 8; the protein shown is translated from the DNA. The DNA of the CDR3 is TGTGCCTTGTGGGAGGTGAATCCGGTGGGCAAAAAAATCAAGGTATTT. This gives the protein CALWEVNPVGKKIKVF. V usage is TRGV9 and J usage is TRGJP. The germline CDR1 and CDR2 sequences are GITISATS and ISYDGTV (reference sequence). V shed 0 bases, J shed 11 bases, and the junction held 7 bases outside the gene matches. The CDR3 runs 16 residues.

This clone was seen many times. The genes are TRGV4 and TRGJ1 or TRGJ2. With 5 bases clipped from V and 0 bases from J, the junction kept 7 bases outside the gene matches. Germline CDR1 is EGSTGY and CDR2 is YDSYTSSV. The CDR3 extends over 14 amino acids. CDR3 region: CATWVDKNYYKKLF. In DNA form, the CDR3 reads TGTGCCACCTGGGTTGATAAGAATTATTATAAGAAACTCTTT.

This clone was seen a handful of times. Since a far larger clone is one base different, this is likely a read error. At the DNA level, this CDR3 is encoded by other sequences in the same sample as well. The rearrangement joins TRGV9 to TRGJ1 or TRGJ2. No J gene was available from TCRdb, and it was assigned here by a germline match of the DNA. The CDR3 has 11 amino acids. Germline V lookup: CDR1 GITISATS, CDR2 ISYDGTV (reference sequence). The DNA of the CDR3 is TGTGCCTTATGGGAGCAAAGGAAGAAACTCTTT. Amino acid sequence: CALWEQRKKLF.

This clone was seen a few times. This probably arose from a read error, given a far larger clone one base away. Other DNA sequences from this sample encode an identical CDR3 as well. The V gene is TRGV9, but the J gene lacks a call. Germline values: CDR1 GITISATS, CDR2 ISYDGTV (reference sequence). The CDR3 has 13 amino acids. The CDR3 DNA sequence: TGTGCCTTGTGGGAGGTGCATGGATATAAGAAGCTCTTT. This translates into CALWEVHGYKKLF.

This clone was recorded at least ten times. This DNA's translation and the protein TCRdb lists, from a much larger clone, do not match at residue 8, likely due to a read error; the protein shown is translated from the DNA. This CDR3 is also generated by other DNA sequences in the sample. CDR3 nucleotides: TGTGCCACCTGGGACGGACGCCGTGGTTATAAGAAACTCTTT. This translates into CATWDGRRGYKKLF. The rearrangement uses TRGV2 and TRGJ1 or TRGJ2. TCRdb leaves out the J gene; it was filled in here by matching the DNA to germline. V dropped 1 base and J dropped 6; count of bases not matched to a gene: 9. The CDR3 is 14 residues long. Germline V gene lookup returns CDR1 EGSNGY and CDR2 YDSYNSKV.

This clone has more than one count but fewer than ten. Given a far larger clone just one base away, this is likely a sequencing read error. Other DNA sequences of this sample code for an identical CDR3. The V and J genes are TRGV3 and TRGJ1 or TRGJ2. In the absence of a J gene in TCRdb, the DNA was matched to germline to assign it here. This CDR3 comprises 14 residues. Per the germline V gene, CDR1 is VTNTFY and CDR2 is YDVSTARD (reference sequence). The CDR3 region is CATWDSLYYYKKLF. CDR3 sequence (DNA): TGTGCTACCTGGGACAGCCTTTATTATTATAAGAAACTCTTT.

This clone came up a few times. The amino acid sequence in TCRdb belongs to a much larger clone and departs from this DNA's translation at residue 4, likely a sequencing read error; the sequence shown is translated from the DNA. The gene calls are TRGV9 and TRGJP1. TCRdb carries no J gene annotation; the J gene was assigned here by matching the DNA with germline. V was clipped by 9 bases and J by 8 bases; unmatched bases: 6. The germline CDR1 and CDR2 sequences are GITISATS and ISYDGTV (reference sequence). The length of the CDR3 is 11 residues. For the CDR3, the DNA is TGTGCCTTGCGGAGGGGTTGGTTCAAGATATTT. Translation gives CALRRGWFKIF.

About this clone: The protein in TCRdb stems from a much larger clone and differs at residue 10 from this DNA's translation, likely a read error; here the protein is translated from the DNA. The V and J genes are TRGV9 and TRGJP2. As TCRdb names no J gene, one was assigned here on the basis of a DNA match to germline. Germline values: CDR1 GITISATS, CDR2 ISYDGTV (reference sequence). This CDR3 spans 14 amino acids. CDR3 coding DNA: TGTGCCTTGTGGGAGGCTCCTAGTGATGGGATCAAGACGTTT. The encoded protein is CALWEAPSDGIKTF.

This clone was detected only a few times. Given a far larger clone just one base away, this is likely a sequencing read error. Different DNA sequences within this sample yield the same CDR3. TRGV8 is the V gene, and the J gene was not called. Germline V gene sequence: CDR1 VENAVY, CDR2 YDSYNSRV. The CDR3 runs to 14 residues. DNA of the CDR3: TGTGCCACCTGGGACAACAAGAATTATTATAAGAAACTCTTC. Amino acid sequence: CATWDNKNYYKKLF.

Regarding this clone: TCRdb's protein for this DNA is that of a much larger clone and differs from the translation at residue 9, likely a read error; the protein shown is the DNA translation. The chain is built from TRGV3 and TRGJ1 or TRGJ2. Assignment of the J gene here rests on matching the DNA to germline, because TCRdb gives none. The germline CDR1 and CDR2 sequences are VTNTFY and YDVSTARD (reference sequence). V lost 1 base to trimming and J lost 8 bases; unmatched junction nucleotides: 8. This CDR3 has 13 residues. DNA for the CDR3: TGTGCCACCTGGGACAGACTATATCATAAGAAACTCTTT. Encoded protein: CATWDRLYHKKLF.

Worth noting for this clone: The protein in TCRdb stems from a much larger clone and differs at residue 12 from this DNA's translation, likely a read error; here the protein is translated from the DNA. V is TRGV9 and J is TRGJP. The J gene comes from matching the DNA to germline here; TCRdb lacks it. The germline V gene encodes CDR1 GITISATS and CDR2 ISYDGTV (reference sequence). The CDR3 is 17 residues long. The DNA for the CDR3 is TGTGCCTTGTGGGAGGTGCTCACAGAGTTGGGCGAAAAAATCAAGGTATTT. Translation: CALWEVLTELGEKIKVF.

This clone was counted many times. The TCRdb record carries a much larger clone's protein, which differs from this DNA's translation at residue 14; a read error is the likely cause, and the protein listed here is the DNA translation. V gene assignment gives TRGV9, but the J gene was left uncalled. The CDR3 extends over 16 amino acids. Germline V gives CDR1 GITISATS, CDR2 ISYDGTV (reference sequence). The CDR3 nucleotides are TGTGCCTTGTGGGATTTGCGGGAGTTGGGCAAAAAAATCAGGGTATTT. Its protein is CALWDLRELGKKIRVF.

Concerning this clone itself: The amino acid sequence in TCRdb belongs to a much larger clone and departs from this DNA's translation at residue 3, likely a sequencing read error; the sequence shown is translated from the DNA. Distinct nucleotide sequences in the sample also encode this CDR3. The J gene is TRGJP, the V gene TRGV9. In the absence of a J gene in TCRdb, the DNA was matched to germline to assign it here. Looked up from germline, CDR1 is GITISATS and CDR2 is ISYDGTV (reference sequence). The CDR3 runs 17 residues. The CDR3 here is CASWEVLRELGKKIKVF. The CDR3 DNA reads TGTGCCTCGTGGGAGGTGCTGAGAGAGTTGGGCAAAAAAATCAAGGTATTT.

About this clone: For this DNA, TCRdb reports the protein of a much larger clone, which diverges at residue 8, most likely from a read error; the protein presented here is translated directly from the DNA. J is TRGJ1 or TRGJ2 and V is TRGV2. Trimming took 2 bases from V and 3 from J; bases not matched to a gene: 7. The germline CDR1 and CDR2 sequences are EGSNGY and YDSYNSKV. The CDR3 has 14 residues. DNA of the CDR3: TGTGCCACCTGGGACGCAGCGAGTTATTATAAGAAACTCTTT. It yields the protein CATWDAASYYKKLF.

Regarding this clone: TCRdb's listed protein matches a much larger clone and diverges from this DNA's translation at residue 2, likely through a read error; the protein shown comes from the DNA. Other nucleotide sequences from this sample produce the same CDR3. The V call is TRGV9, the J call TRGJ1 or TRGJ2. The J gene was missing in TCRdb and was found by matching the end of the DNA to germline. Germline loops: CDR1 GITISATS, CDR2 ISYDGTV (reference sequence). The length of the CDR3 is 14 residues. The CDR3 spells CTLWEVQRGYKKLF. In DNA form, the CDR3 reads TGTACCTTGTGGGAGGTGCAAAGGGGTTATAAGAAACTCTTT.

This clone was seen a few times. This DNA translates differently at residue 13 from the TCRdb protein, which is that of a much larger clone; a read error is likely, and the protein shown is the DNA's own translation. At the DNA level, this CDR3 is encoded by other sequences in the same sample as well. The rearrangement joins TRGV9 to TRGJP. TCRdb records no J gene; here it was assigned by comparing the DNA to germline. The germline CDR1 and CDR2 sequences are GITISATS and ISYDGTV (reference sequence). There are 18 residues in the CDR3. CDR3 loop: CALWDLQEVVLGEKIKVF. DNA for the CDR3: TGTGCCTTGTGGGACCTGCAAGAGGTAGTGTTGGGCGAAAAAATCAAGGTATTT.

For this clone: The TCRdb protein, from a much larger clone, departs from this DNA's translation at residue 4, likely by read error; the protein shown derives from the DNA. The J gene is TRGJP2, the V gene TRGV5. Here the J gene came from matching the DNA to germline, since TCRdb omits it. This CDR3 has 13 residues. CDR1 VINAFY and CDR2 YDVSNSKD come from the germline V gene. This CDR3 reads CATRDRLDWIKTF. The CDR3 DNA reads as TGTGCCACCCGGGACAGGCTTGATTGGATCAAGACGTTT.

With regard to this clone: This DNA's translation and the protein TCRdb lists, from a much larger clone, do not match at residue 11, likely due to a read error; the protein shown is translated from the DNA. No J gene was named, though the V gene is TRGV3. This CDR3 contains 13 residues. CDR1 and CDR2 from the germline V gene are VTNTFY and YDVSTARD (reference sequence). The CDR3 here is CATWDRDNYKRLF. CDR3 DNA: TGTGCCACCTGGGACAGGGACAATTATAAGAGACTCTTT.

On this clone itself: TCRdb pairs this DNA with a much larger clone's protein that differs at residue 15, likely a read error; the protein shown was translated from the DNA. The J gene was not called, though the V gene is TRGV9. This CDR3 is 17 amino acids long. Germline CDR1 GITISATS, CDR2 ISYDGTV (reference sequence). The chain's CDR3 is CALWEVPGELGKKIRVF. The CDR3 nucleotides are TGTGCCTTGTGGGAGGTGCCGGGGGAGTTGGGCAAAAAAATCAGGGTATTT.

Remarks on this clone: This probably arose from a read error, given a far larger clone one base away. The same CDR3 can be traced to other DNA sequences in this sample. V is TRGV4 and J is TRGJ1 or TRGJ2. No J gene is reported in TCRdb; it was inferred here by comparing the DNA with germline. There are 11 residues in the CDR3. The V and J ends lost 1 base and 12 bases, in that order; junction bases with no gene match: 6. Germline V gene lookup returns CDR1 EGSTGY and CDR2 YDSYTSSV. The CDR3 region is CATWDGPGKLF. The CDR3 DNA reads TGTGCCACCTGGGATGGACCTGGGAAACTCTTT.